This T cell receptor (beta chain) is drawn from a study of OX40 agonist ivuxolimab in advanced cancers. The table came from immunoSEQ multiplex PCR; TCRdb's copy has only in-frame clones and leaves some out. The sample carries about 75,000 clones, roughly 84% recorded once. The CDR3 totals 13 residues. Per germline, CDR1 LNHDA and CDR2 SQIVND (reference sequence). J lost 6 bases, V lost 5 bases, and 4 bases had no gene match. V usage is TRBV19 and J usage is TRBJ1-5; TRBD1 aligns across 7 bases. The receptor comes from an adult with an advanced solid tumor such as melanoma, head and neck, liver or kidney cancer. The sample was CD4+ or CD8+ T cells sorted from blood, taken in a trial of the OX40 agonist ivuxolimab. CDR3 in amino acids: CASSPRQGQPQHF. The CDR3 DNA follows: TGTGCCAGTAGTCCTCGACAGGGTCAGCCCCAGCATTTT.